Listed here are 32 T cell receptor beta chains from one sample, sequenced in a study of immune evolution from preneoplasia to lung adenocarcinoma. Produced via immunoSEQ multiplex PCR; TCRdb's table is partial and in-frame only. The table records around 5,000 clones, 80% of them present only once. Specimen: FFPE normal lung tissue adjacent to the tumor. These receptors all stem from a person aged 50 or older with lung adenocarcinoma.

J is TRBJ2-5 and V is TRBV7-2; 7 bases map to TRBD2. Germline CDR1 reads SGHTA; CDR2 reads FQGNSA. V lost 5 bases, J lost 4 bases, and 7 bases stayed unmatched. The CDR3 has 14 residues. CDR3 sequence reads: CASSDRASGETQYF. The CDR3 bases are TGTGCCAGCAGCGATAGGGCTAGCGGAGAGACCCAGTACTTC.

The CDR3 loop reads CASSETGLGSYEQYF. The CDR3 DNA reads TGCGCCAGCAGTGAAACGGGACTAGGAAGCTACGAGCAGTACTTC. V gene TRBV10-1 combines with J gene TRBJ2-7; the match to TRBD2 covers 8 bases. This CDR3 has 15 residues. CDR1 is WNHNN and CDR2 is SYGVQD in the germline V gene (reference sequence). Trimming took 3 bases from V and 3 from J; bases not matched to a gene: 7.

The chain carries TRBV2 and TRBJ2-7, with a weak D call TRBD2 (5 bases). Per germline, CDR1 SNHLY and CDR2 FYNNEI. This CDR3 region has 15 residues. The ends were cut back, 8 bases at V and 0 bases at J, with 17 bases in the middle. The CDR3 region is CASLSEAASSYEQYF. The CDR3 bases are TGTGCCAGCCTATCTGAAGCGGCCAGCTCCTACGAGCAGTACTTC.

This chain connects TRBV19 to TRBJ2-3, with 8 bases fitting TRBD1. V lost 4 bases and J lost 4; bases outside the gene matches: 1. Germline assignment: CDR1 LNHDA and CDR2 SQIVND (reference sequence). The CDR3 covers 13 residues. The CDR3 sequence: CASSRDRSDTQYF. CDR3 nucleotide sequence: TGTGCCAGTAGTAGGGACAGGTCAGATACGCAGTATTTT.

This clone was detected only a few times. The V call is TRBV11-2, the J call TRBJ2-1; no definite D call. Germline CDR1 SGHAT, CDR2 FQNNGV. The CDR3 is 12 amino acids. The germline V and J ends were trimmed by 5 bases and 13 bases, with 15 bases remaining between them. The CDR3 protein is CASSQDGGLQFF. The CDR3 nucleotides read TGTGCCAGCAGCCAAGACGGTGGGCTACAGTTCTTC.

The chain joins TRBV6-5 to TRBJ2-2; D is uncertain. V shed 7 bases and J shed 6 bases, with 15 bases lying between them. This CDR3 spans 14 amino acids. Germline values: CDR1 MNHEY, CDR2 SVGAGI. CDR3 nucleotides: TGTGCCAGCAAGGGCAGCACTGAAGCCGGGGAGCTGTTTTTT. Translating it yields CASKGSTEAGELFF.

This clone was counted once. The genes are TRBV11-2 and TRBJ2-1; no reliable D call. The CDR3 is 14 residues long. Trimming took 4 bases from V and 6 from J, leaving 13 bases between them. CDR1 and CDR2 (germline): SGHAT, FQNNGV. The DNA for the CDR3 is TGTGCCAGCAGCTCGGTTCTCGGGCTCAATGAGCAGTTCTTC. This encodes CASSSVLGLNEQFF.

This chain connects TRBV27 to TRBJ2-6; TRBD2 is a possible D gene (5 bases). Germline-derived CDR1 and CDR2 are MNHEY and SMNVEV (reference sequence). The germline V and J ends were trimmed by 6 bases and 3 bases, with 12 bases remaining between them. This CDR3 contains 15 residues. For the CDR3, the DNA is TGTGCCAGCAGAGGCTCCGGACTTGGGGCCAACGTCCTGACTTTC. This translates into CASRGSGLGANVLTF.

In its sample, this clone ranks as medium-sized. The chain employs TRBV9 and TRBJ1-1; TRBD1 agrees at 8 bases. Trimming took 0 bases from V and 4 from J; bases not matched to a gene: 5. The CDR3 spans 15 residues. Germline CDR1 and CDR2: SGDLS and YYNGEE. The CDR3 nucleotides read TGTGCCAGCAGCGTAGTGGCAGGGGGCCTCACTGAAGCTTTCTTT. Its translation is CASSVVAGGLTEAFF. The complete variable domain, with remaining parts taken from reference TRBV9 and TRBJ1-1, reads DSGVTQTPKHLITATGQRVTLRCSPRSGDLSVYWYQQSLDQGLQFLIQYYNGEERAKGNILERFSAQQFPDLHSELNLSSLELGDSALYFCASSVVAGGLTEAFFGQGTRLTVV.

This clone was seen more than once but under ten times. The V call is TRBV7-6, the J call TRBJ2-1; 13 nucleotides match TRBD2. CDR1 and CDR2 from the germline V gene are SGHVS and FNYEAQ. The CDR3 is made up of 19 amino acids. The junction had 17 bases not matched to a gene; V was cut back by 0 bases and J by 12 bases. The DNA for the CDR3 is TGTGCCAGCAGCTTAGCCAACGGTGGCGGGACTAGCGGGATCGGAGCGCAGTTCTTC. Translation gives CASSLANGGGTSGIGAQFF.

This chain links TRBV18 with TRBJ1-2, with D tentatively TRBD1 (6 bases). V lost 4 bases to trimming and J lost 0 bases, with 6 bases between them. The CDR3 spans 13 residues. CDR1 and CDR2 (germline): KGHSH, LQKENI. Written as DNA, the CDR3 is TGTGCCAGCTCACAGGGGGCTAACTATGGCTACACCTTC. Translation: CASSQGANYGYTF. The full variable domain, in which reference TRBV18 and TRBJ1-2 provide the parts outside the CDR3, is NAGVMQNPRHLVRRRGQEARLRCSPMKGHSHVYWYRQLPEEGLKFMVYLQKENIIDESGMPKERFSAEFPKEGPSILRIQQVVRGDSAAYFCASSQGANYGYTFGSGTRLTVV.

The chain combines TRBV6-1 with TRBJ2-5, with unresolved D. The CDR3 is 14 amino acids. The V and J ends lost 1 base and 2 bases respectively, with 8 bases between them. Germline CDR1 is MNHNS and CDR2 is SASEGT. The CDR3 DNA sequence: TGTGCCAGCAGTGAAGGGCTATTTCAAGAGACCCAGTACTTC. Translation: CASSEGLFQETQYF.

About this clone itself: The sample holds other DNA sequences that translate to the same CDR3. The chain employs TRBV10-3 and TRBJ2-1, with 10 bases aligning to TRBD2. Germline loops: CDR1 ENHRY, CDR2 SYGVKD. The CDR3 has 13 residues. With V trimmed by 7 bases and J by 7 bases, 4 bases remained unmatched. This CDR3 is CAIKREGGNEQFF. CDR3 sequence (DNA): TGTGCCATCAAGCGGGAGGGAGGGAATGAGCAGTTCTTC.

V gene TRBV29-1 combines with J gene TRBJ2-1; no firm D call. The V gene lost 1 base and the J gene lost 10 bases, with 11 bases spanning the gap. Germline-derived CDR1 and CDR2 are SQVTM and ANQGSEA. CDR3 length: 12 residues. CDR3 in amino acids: CSVEVKGREQFF. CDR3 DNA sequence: TGCAGCGTTGAAGTAAAGGGTCGCGAGCAGTTCTTC.

Written as DNA, the CDR3 is TGTGCCAGCAGCCCAGGAGGGAGTAGGACTGAAGCTTTCTTT. This translates into CASSPGGSRTEAFF. V gene TRBV11-2 combines with J gene TRBJ1-1; no reliable D call. The CDR3 runs to 14 residues. Germline-derived CDR1 and CDR2 are SGHAT and FQNNGV. V shed 5 bases and J shed 5 bases, with 15 bases lying between them.

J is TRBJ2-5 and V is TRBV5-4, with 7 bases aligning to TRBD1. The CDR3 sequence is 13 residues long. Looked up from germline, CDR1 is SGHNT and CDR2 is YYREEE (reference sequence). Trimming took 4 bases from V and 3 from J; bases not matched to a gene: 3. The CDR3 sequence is CASSLGTEETQYF. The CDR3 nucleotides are TGTGCCAGCAGCCTGGGGACAGAAGAGACCCAGTACTTC.

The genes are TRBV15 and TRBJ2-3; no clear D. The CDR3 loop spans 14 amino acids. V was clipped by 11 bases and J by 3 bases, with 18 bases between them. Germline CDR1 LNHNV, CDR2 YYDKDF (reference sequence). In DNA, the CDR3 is TGTGCCTCCCAGGACCCAAGTGTGACAGATACGCAGTATTTT. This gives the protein CASQDPSVTDTQYF.

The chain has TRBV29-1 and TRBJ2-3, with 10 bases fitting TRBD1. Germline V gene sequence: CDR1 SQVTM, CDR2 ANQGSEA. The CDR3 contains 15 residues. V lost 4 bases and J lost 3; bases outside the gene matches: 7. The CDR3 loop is CSVALADRGTDTQYF. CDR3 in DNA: TGCAGCGTTGCCCTTGCGGACAGGGGGACAGATACGCAGTATTTT.

Written as DNA, the CDR3 is TGCGCCAGCAGCCCACAAAGCGCGGATGGCGAAAAACTGTTTTTT. It translates to CASSPQSADGEKLFF. The J gene is TRBJ1-4, the V gene TRBV5-1; no reliable D call. Germline CDR1 reads SGHRS; CDR2 reads YFSETQ. Trimming left V 4 bases short and J 8 bases short, with 18 bases between. The CDR3 runs to 15 residues.

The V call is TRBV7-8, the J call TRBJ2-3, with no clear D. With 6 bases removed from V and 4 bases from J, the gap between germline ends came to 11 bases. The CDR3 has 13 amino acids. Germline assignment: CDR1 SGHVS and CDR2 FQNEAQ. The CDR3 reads CASSTTDSDTQYF. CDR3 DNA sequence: TGTGCCAGCAGTACAACTGACTCAGATACGCAGTATTTT.

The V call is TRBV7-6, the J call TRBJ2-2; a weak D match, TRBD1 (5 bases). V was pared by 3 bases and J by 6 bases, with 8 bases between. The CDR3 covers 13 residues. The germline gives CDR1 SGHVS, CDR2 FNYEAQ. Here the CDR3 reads CASSFRESGELFF. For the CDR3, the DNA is TGTGCCAGCAGCTTCAGGGAATCCGGGGAGCTGTTTTTT.

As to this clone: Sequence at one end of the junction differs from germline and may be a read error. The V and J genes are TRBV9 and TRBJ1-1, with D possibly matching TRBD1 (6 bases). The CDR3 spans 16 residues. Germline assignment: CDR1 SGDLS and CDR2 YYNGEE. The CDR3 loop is CASSSGPGQLNAEAFF. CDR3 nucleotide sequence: TGTGCCAGCAGCTCGGGACCGGGACAACTGAACGCTGAAGCTTTCTTT.

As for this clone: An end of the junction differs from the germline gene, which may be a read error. The CDR3 region is CASTGASSASGVNVLTF. The DNA of the CDR3 is TGCGCCAGCACTGGGGCCTCGTCCGCCTCTGGGGTCAACGTCCTGACTTTC. This chain connects TRBV10-2 to TRBJ2-6; TRBD1 is a possible D gene (5 bases). The V gene's germline CDR1 is WSHSY and CDR2 SAAADI. The CDR3 has 17 amino acids.

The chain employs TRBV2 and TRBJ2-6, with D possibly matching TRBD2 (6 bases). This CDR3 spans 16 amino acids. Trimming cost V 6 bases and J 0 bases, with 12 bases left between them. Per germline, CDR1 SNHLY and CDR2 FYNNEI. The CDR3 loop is CASSGTLSSGANVLTF. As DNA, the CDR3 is TGTGCCAGCAGCGGGACTTTAAGCTCTGGGGCCAACGTCCTGACTTTC.

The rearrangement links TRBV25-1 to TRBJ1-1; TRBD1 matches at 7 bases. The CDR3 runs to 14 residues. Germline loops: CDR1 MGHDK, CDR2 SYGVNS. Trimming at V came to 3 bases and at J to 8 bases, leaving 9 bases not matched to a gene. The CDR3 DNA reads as TGTGCCAGCAGTGACGGACAGGCCCCTCGGGAAGCTTTCTTT. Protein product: CASSDGQAPREAFF.

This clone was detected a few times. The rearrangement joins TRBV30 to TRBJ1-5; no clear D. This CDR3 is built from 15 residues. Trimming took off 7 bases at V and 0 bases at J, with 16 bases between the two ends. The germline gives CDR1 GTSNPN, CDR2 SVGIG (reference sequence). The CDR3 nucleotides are TGTGCCTCCAACGCGGGTGATATTAGCAATCAGCCCCAGCATTTT. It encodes CASNAGDISNQPQHF.

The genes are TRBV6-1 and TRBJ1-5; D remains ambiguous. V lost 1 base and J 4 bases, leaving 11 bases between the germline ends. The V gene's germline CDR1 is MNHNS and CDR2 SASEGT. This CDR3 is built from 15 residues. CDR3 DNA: TGTGCCAGCAGTGAAGAGAGGGCGGATAATCAGCCCCAGCATTTT. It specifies CASSEERADNQPQHF.

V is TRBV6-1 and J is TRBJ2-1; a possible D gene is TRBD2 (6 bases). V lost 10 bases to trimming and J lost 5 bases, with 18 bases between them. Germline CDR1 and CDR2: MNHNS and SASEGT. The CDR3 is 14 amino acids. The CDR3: CATEKGSGNNEQFF. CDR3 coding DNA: TGTGCCACCGAAAAGGGTAGCGGAAACAATGAGCAGTTCTTC.

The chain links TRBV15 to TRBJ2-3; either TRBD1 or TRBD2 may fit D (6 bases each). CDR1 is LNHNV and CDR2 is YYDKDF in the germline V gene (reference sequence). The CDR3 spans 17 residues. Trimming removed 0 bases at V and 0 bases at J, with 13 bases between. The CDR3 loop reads CATSRDMAGHSTDTQYF. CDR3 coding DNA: TGTGCCACCAGCAGAGATATGGCGGGACACAGCACAGATACGCAGTATTTT.

In DNA, the CDR3 is TGTGCCAGCACCGGGTCCGTCCACGAGCAGTACTTC. This gives the protein CASTGSVHEQYF. The chain uses TRBV6-6 and TRBJ2-7; D is unclear. The germline gives CDR1 MNHNY, CDR2 SVGAGI (reference sequence). Trimming stripped 7 bases from V and 5 bases from J, with 12 bases between. The CDR3 is 12 residues long.

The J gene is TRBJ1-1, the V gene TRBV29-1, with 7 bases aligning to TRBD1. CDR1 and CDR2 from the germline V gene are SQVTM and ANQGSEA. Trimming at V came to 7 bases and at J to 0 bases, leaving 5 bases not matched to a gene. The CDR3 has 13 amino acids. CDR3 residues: CSARQGLNTEAFF. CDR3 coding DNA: TGCAGCGCCCGACAGGGTCTGAACACTGAAGCTTTCTTT.

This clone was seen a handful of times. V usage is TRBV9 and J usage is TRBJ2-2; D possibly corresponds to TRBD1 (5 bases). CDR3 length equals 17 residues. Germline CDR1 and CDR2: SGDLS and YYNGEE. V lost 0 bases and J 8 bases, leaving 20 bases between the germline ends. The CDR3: CASSVEGVGPPGGELFF. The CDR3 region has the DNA TGTGCCAGCAGCGTAGAGGGTGTGGGGCCCCCAGGGGGGGAGCTGTTTTTT. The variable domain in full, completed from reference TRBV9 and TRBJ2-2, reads DSGVTQTPKHLITATGQRVTLRCSPRSGDLSVYWYQQSLDQGLQFLIQYYNGEERAKGNILERFSAQQFPDLHSELNLSSLELGDSALYFCASSVEGVGPPGGELFFGEGSRLTVL.